These 32 T cell receptor beta chains were sequenced from one sample in a study of blood T cell repertoires in COVID-19. The data were produced by immunoSEQ multiplex PCR, yet TCRdb's version contains in-frame clones alone and is incomplete. In the table there are some 170,000 clones, 80% of which are singletons. The material sequenced was PBMCs or T cells enriched from blood (not recorded which). These receptors all stem from a man in his forties or fifties who had recovered from COVID-19.

The chain links TRBV4-2 to TRBJ2-3; D is possibly TRBD2 (5 bases). The CDR3 contains 14 residues. CDR1 is LGHNA and CDR2 is YNFKEQ in the germline V gene. V was clipped by 1 base and J by 10 bases, with 15 bases between them. CDR3 residues: CASSQATSLRAQYF. CDR3 coding DNA: TGTGCCAGCAGCCAAGCAACGAGTCTGAGGGCGCAGTATTTT.

With respect to this clone: This specimen includes other DNA sequences encoding the same CDR3. The rearrangement links TRBV7-3 to TRBJ2-2; a weak D match, TRBD2 (5 bases). V lost 2 bases and J lost 5, with 6 bases in between. The V gene's germline CDR1 is SGHTA and CDR2 FQGTGA. CDR3 size: 13 residues. The CDR3 spells CASSLRGTGELFF. The CDR3 DNA reads TGTGCCAGCAGCTTACGCGGGACCGGGGAGCTGTTTTTT.

The chain recombines TRBV30 with TRBJ1-2, with unresolved D. The CDR3 is made up of 11 amino acids. CDR1 and CDR2 (germline): GTSNPN, SVGIG (reference sequence). The V end lost 3 bases, the J end lost 7 bases, and 9 bases lay between the germline ends. CDR3 in amino acids: CAWRREGGYTF. CDR3 in DNA: TGTGCCTGGAGGAGGGAGGGTGGCTACACCTTC.

This clone appeared once. The chain carries TRBV5-4 and TRBJ1-3; 7 nucleotides line up with TRBD1. The length of the CDR3 is 15 residues. Trimming removed 3 bases from V and 4 bases from J; junction bases left unmatched: 7. Per germline, CDR1 SGHNT and CDR2 YYREEE (reference sequence). The CDR3: CASSSSGTVGNTIYF. The CDR3 coding sequence is TGTGCCAGCAGCTCATCCGGGACAGTAGGAAACACCATATATTTT.

The CDR3 here is CASSLKGVHSGANVLTF. The CDR3 coding sequence is TGTGCCAGCAGCTTAAAAGGGGTCCACTCTGGGGCCAACGTCCTGACTTTC. This rearrangement joins TRBV7-3 to TRBJ2-6, with D possibly being TRBD1 (5 bases). Between the trimmed V and J ends, which lost 1 base and 0 bases, there was a span of 10 bases. Germline CDR1 SGHTA, CDR2 FQGTGA. The CDR3 is 17 amino acids.

The chain is built from TRBV6-5 and TRBJ2-7; tentative D call: TRBD1 (6 bases). Germline assignment: CDR1 MNHEY and CDR2 SVGAGI. The CDR3 is 15 residues long. Trimming stripped 4 bases from V and 4 bases from J, with 17 bases between. The CDR3 DNA sequence: TGTGCCAGCAGTTTAGAGTACAGGGACCTTTACGAGCAGTACTTC. It specifies CASSLEYRDLYEQYF.

The chain carries TRBV3-1 (or the pseudogene TRBV3-2) and TRBJ2-3, with 7 bases that match TRBD2. The J segment lost 3 bases and the V segment lost 4 bases, leaving 10 bases of the junction unmatched. Per the germline V gene, CDR1 is LGHDT and CDR2 is YNNKEL (reference sequence). The CDR3 totals 16 residues. CDR3 sequence (DNA): TGTGCCAGCAGCCTTACTCTCGGGGGGAGAACAGATACGCAGTATTTT. Protein product: CASSLTLGGRTDTQYF.

The gene calls are TRBV5-1 and TRBJ2-2; 9 positions agree with TRBD1. CDR1 is SGHRS, CDR2 YFSETQ, per germline. There are 15 residues in the CDR3. Trimming at V came to 3 bases and at J to 2 bases, leaving 2 bases not matched to a gene. This chain's CDR3 is CASSSGQGNTGELFF. CDR3 DNA sequence: TGCGCCAGCAGCTCGGGACAGGGAAACACCGGGGAGCTGTTTTTT. The whole variable domain, filled in from reference TRBV5-1 and TRBJ2-2, reads KAGVTQTPRYLIKTRGQQVTLSCSPISGHRSVSWYQQTPGQGLQFLFEYFSETQRNKGNFPGRFSGRQFSNSRSEMNVSTLELGDSALYLCASSSGQGNTGELFFGEGSRLTVL.

The rearrangement uses TRBV5-1 and TRBJ2-1, with TRBD2 as a possible D gene (7 bases). Germline assignment: CDR1 SGHRS and CDR2 YFSETQ. The CDR3 runs to 16 residues. V was trimmed by 2 bases and J by 6 bases, leaving 18 bases between them. The CDR3 loop reads CASSFGGGPRTNEQFF. CDR3 in DNA: TGCGCCAGCAGCTTTGGGGGGGGGCCCCGTACCAATGAGCAGTTCTTC.

V usage is TRBV19 and J usage is TRBJ2-3, with 8 bases aligning to TRBD2. V dropped 7 bases and J dropped 2; count of bases not matched to a gene: 8. The CDR3 is made up of 15 amino acids. Germline-derived CDR1 and CDR2 are LNHDA and SQIVND (reference sequence). The CDR3: CASTRLAGPTDTQYF. CDR3 nucleotide sequence: TGTGCCAGTACCCGCCTAGCGGGCCCCACAGATACGCAGTATTTT.

This clone has a count of ten or more. The chain has TRBV7-3 and TRBJ1-4, with D possibly TRBD1 on 5 matching bases. Germline-derived CDR1 and CDR2 are SGHTA and FQGTGA. The CDR3 is 18 residues long. Trimming stripped 5 bases from V and 2 bases from J, with 21 bases between. The DNA for the CDR3 is TGTGCCAGCAGCGTACACTACCTCAGGGTCCCCACTAATGAAAAACTGTTTTTT. This codes for CASSVHYLRVPTNEKLFF.

This chain uses TRBV3-1 (or the pseudogene TRBV3-2) with TRBJ1-1, with TRBD1 identical over 7 bases. V was pared by 9 bases and J by 2 bases, with 6 bases of the junction left unmatched. This CDR3 has 13 residues. CDR1 is LGHDT and CDR2 is YNNKEL in the germline V gene (reference sequence). The CDR3 protein is CASATGANTEAFF. The CDR3 bases are TGTGCCAGTGCTACAGGGGCTAACACTGAAGCTTTCTTT.

This chain links TRBV5-4 with TRBJ1-4; no firm D call. The germline V and J ends were trimmed by 2 bases and 8 bases, with 13 bases remaining between them. Germline values: CDR1 SGHNT, CDR2 YYREEE (reference sequence). This CDR3 is 14 amino acids long. The CDR3 is CASSFRPGIEKLFF. DNA for the CDR3: TGTGCCAGCAGCTTCCGACCGGGTATCGAAAAACTGTTTTTT.

The chain joins TRBV12-5 to TRBJ2-2; D might be TRBD1 (6 bases). The germline V gene has CDR1 LGHNT and CDR2 FRNRAP. The germline V and J ends were trimmed by 1 base and 0 bases, with 18 bases remaining between them. The CDR3 contains 19 residues. The CDR3 spells CASGLGDKHGGSNTGELFF. The DNA of the CDR3 is TGTGCTAGTGGTTTGGGGGACAAACATGGGGGATCGAACACCGGGGAGCTGTTTTTT.

The chain couples TRBV5-1 to TRBJ2-2; 10 bases line up with TRBD2. The CDR3 runs to 16 residues. Germline V lookup: CDR1 SGHRS, CDR2 YFSETQ. V lost 1 base, J lost 6 bases, and 6 bases stayed unmatched. CDR3 amino acids: CASSLLSGGASGELFF. The CDR3 nucleotides read TGCGCCAGCAGCTTGTTGAGCGGGGGGGCCTCCGGGGAGCTGTTTTTT.

The rearrangement uses TRBV3-1 (or the pseudogene TRBV3-2) and TRBJ1-2, with 12 nucleotides matching TRBD1. The V and J ends lost 0 bases and 7 bases, in that order; junction bases with no gene match: 6. Germline lookup yields CDR1 LGHDT and CDR2 YNNKEL (reference sequence). The CDR3 runs to 16 residues. The CDR3 loop reads CASSQDMGQGATGYTF. CDR3 bases: TGTGCCAGCAGCCAAGATATGGGACAGGGGGCTACTGGCTACACCTTC.

This clone has a handful of counts. This chain connects TRBV5-1 to TRBJ1-6, with TRBD1 matching 11 bases. Germline lookup yields CDR1 SGHRS and CDR2 YFSETQ. The CDR3 totals 16 residues. Germline trimming cut 4 bases from V and 7 bases from J; bases unmatched to any gene: 7. The CDR3 loop is CASSPGDRGGNSPLHF. The CDR3 DNA reads TGCGCCAGCAGCCCTGGGGACAGGGGGGGAAATTCACCCCTCCACTTT.

The chain couples TRBV5-1 to TRBJ1-5; no clear D gene. V lost 2 bases and J 3 bases, leaving 6 bases between the germline ends. Germline V CDR1 and CDR2: SGHRS, YFSETQ. The CDR3 loop spans 13 amino acids. CDR3 residues: CASSFTVNQPQHF. CDR3 nucleotides: TGCGCCAGCAGCTTTACAGTCAATCAGCCCCAGCATTTT. The full variable domain, with the rest looked up from reference TRBV5-1 and TRBJ1-5, is KAGVTQTPRYLIKTRGQQVTLSCSPISGHRSVSWYQQTPGQGLQFLFEYFSETQRNKGNFPGRFSGRQFSNSRSEMNVSTLELGDSALYLCASSFTVNQPQHFGDGTRLSIL.

V usage is TRBV5-1 and J usage is TRBJ1-1; TRBD1 matches 9 bases. CDR1 and CDR2 from the germline V gene are SGHRS and YFSETQ. V lost 3 bases and J lost 11; bases outside the gene matches: 14. CDR3 size: 15 residues. This CDR3 is CASSWTTGGAGRAFF. The CDR3 nucleotides read TGCGCCAGCAGCTGGACTACAGGGGGCGCCGGTCGGGCTTTCTTT.

The V gene is TRBV6-6, the J gene TRBJ2-5; weak D call: TRBD2 (6 bases). There are 16 residues in the CDR3. The V gene lost 5 bases and the J gene lost 1 base, with 17 bases spanning the gap. Per the germline V gene, CDR1 is MNHNY and CDR2 is SVGAGI (reference sequence). CDR3 nucleotide sequence: TGTGCCAGCAGTGGGGGGACGGGGTGGACCCAAGAGACCCAGTACTTC. It encodes CASSGGTGWTQETQYF.

J is TRBJ2-7 and V is TRBV30; 7 bases map to TRBD2. This CDR3 contains 14 residues. Germline V CDR1 and CDR2: GTSNPN, SVGIG (reference sequence). J lost 3 bases, V lost 2 bases, and 7 bases had no gene match. The CDR3 DNA sequence: TGTGCCTGGAGTTCCGGGAGCGGGGTCTACGAGCAGTACTTC. As protein: CAWSSGSGVYEQYF.

V and J are TRBV19 and TRBJ1-5, with D perhaps matching TRBD1 (5 bases). V lost 3 bases and J 1 base, leaving 10 bases between the germline ends. This CDR3 comprises 15 residues. The germline V gene has CDR1 LNHDA and CDR2 SQIVND (reference sequence). The CDR3 DNA sequence: TGTGCCAGTAGTATCGGGGGATTAAGCAATCAGCCCCAGCATTTT. Translation: CASSIGGLSNQPQHF.

This clone occurred a few times. The rearrangement links TRBV5-1 to TRBJ1-2; D not resolved. Germline V lookup: CDR1 SGHRS, CDR2 YFSETQ. V was pared by 4 bases and J by 0 bases, with 4 bases between. The CDR3 is 12 residues long. This CDR3 reads CASSPANYGYTF. In DNA, the CDR3 is TGCGCCAGCAGCCCTGCTAACTATGGCTACACCTTC.

The chain couples TRBV7-3 to TRBJ2-1, with D possibly TRBD2 on 5 matching bases. The CDR3 runs 15 residues. The germline V gene encodes CDR1 SGHTA and CDR2 FQGTGA. Trimming left V 1 base short and J 10 bases short, with 17 bases between. For the CDR3, the DNA is TGTGCCAGCAGCTTAAGATCTCGGGGTTTGGGCGAGCAGTTCTTC. This translates into CASSLRSRGLGEQFF.

This clone has just a few counts. The chain employs TRBV13 and TRBJ1-2; 7 bases match TRBD1. V dropped 5 bases and J dropped 3; count of bases not matched to a gene: 3. From germline, CDR1 is PRHDT and CDR2 FYEKMQ (reference sequence). The CDR3 is 13 amino acids. The CDR3 sequence is CASSLGQDYGYTF. CDR3 DNA sequence: TGTGCCAGCAGCCTTGGACAGGACTATGGCTACACCTTC.

The count of this clone is one. The V call is TRBV2, the J call TRBJ2-2; possible D gene TRBD1, 5 bases. V lost 7 bases and J lost 0, with 12 bases in between. The germline V gene has CDR1 SNHLY and CDR2 FYNNEI. The CDR3 consists of 15 residues. This CDR3 is CASTLDRANTGELFF. CDR3 DNA sequence: TGTGCCAGCACCCTTGACAGAGCGAACACCGGGGAGCTGTTTTTT.

In this sample, this clone turned up once. This rearrangement joins TRBV9 to TRBJ2-2; TRBD1 matches 9 bases. Germline CDR1 reads SGDLS; CDR2 reads YYNGEE. This CDR3 has 16 amino acids. The ends lost 3 bases at V and 6 bases at J; junction bases unmatched: 9. The CDR3 region has the DNA TGTGCCAGCAGCGCCGCCGGGACAGGGCTCTCCGGGGAGCTGTTTTTT. Translating it yields CASSAAGTGLSGELFF.

This sequence joins TRBV5-4 and TRBJ2-3; 8 bases are shared with TRBD1. Germline CDR1 SGHNT, CDR2 YYREEE (reference sequence). CDR3 length: 15 residues. V lost 7 bases and J lost 2; bases outside the gene matches: 9. CDR3 in DNA: TGTGCCAGCCGACCGGCAGGGGGCCCCACAGATACGCAGTATTTT. This encodes CASRPAGGPTDTQYF.

V is TRBV2 and J is TRBJ2-5; perhaps TRBD2 as D (6 bases). The CDR3 loop spans 16 amino acids. Germline assignment: CDR1 SNHLY and CDR2 FYNNEI. The V end was cut by 2 bases, the J end by 1 base, with 14 bases between. The CDR3 is CASSERTTRSQETQYF. The CDR3 DNA reads TGTGCCAGCAGTGAAAGGACTACCCGAAGCCAAGAGACCCAGTACTTC.

The J gene is TRBJ1-1, the V gene TRBV4-1, with a weak D call TRBD1 (5 bases). The V gene's germline CDR1 is MGHRA and CDR2 YSYEKL. V dropped 0 bases and J dropped 11 bases, with 16 bases sitting between them. This CDR3 has 14 residues. The CDR3 loop is CASSQEGRGAGAFF. CDR3 coding DNA: TGCGCCAGCAGCCAAGAAGGTAGGGGCGCGGGGGCTTTCTTT.

The rearrangement links TRBV19 to TRBJ2-7, with D perhaps matching TRBD2 (6 bases). Between the trimmed V and J ends, which lost 5 bases and 2 bases, there was a span of 16 bases. The CDR3 sequence is 15 residues long. Germline CDR1 and CDR2: LNHDA and SQIVND (reference sequence). CDR3 in DNA: TGTGCCAGTAGTGACCCCGGGACTGTTGCCTACGAGCAGTACTTC. Translating gives CASSDPGTVAYEQYF.

The DNA for the CDR3 is TGCGCCAGCAGCTTGAGTACAGCCACTGAAGCTTTCTTT. Translated: CASSLSTATEAFF. The chain has TRBV5-1 and TRBJ1-1, with no clear D. The CDR3 extends over 13 amino acids. CDR1 and CDR2 (germline): SGHRS, YFSETQ. V shed 1 base and J shed 4 bases, with 8 bases lying between them. Drawing the rest from reference TRBV5-1 and TRBJ1-1, the complete variable domain is KAGVTQTPRYLIKTRGQQVTLSCSPISGHRSVSWYQQTPGQGLQFLFEYFSETQRNKGNFPGRFSGRQFSNSRSEMNVSTLELGDSALYLCASSLSTATEAFFGQGTRLTVV.